This record looks at one T cell receptor beta chain sequence and its context. No antigen is known for it. This entry belongs to a study of blood T cells in healthy people across ages. Study findings and constraints: Per million T cells, the diversity of TCR beta decreased roughly linearly as age advanced. No one knew whether donors had CMV, which possibly confounded expanded clonotype changes. Naive CD4+ cell counts and diversity both ran higher in long-lived than in aged donors.

The authors ran a second PCR of 7 to 11 cycles using a sample-barcoded 5' primer and a J-beta primer mix. The template-switch adaptor, which had 12 random nucleotides, put a tag on each cDNA molecule. TCRdb itself ran the 5' RACE reads through MiXCR, one entry per CDR3 protein. The data contain fewer than 700,000 distinct CDR3 sequences, 45% to 55% of them singletons. The CDR3 runs 14 residues. Per germline, CDR1 SGDLS and CDR2 YYNGEE. The ends were cut back, 3 bases at V and 8 bases at J, with 16 bases in the middle. The rearrangement joins TRBV9 to TRBJ2-3; D is ambiguous. The clonotype originates from a man older than 75 in good health. Specimen: blood. The CDR3 loop reads CASSATVGLATQYF. The DNA of the CDR3 is TGTGCCAGCAGCGCCACGGTGGGGTTAGCTACGCAGTATTTT.